This TCR beta chain was captured in a study of T cell clones after liver transplantation. V was shortened by 6 bases and J by 7 bases, with 15 bases between the two germline ends. Germline V gives CDR1 SQVTM, CDR2 ANQGSEA. The CDR3 is made up of 13 amino acids. Only in-frame clones appear in the TCRdb table, and some are missing; sequencing was by immunoSEQ multiplex PCR. The table lists about 120,000 clones, about nine tenths of them singletons. The sample consisted of CD4+ T cells from blood, taken 12 months after liver transplant. The TCR sequence derives from a human patient who received a liver transplant. Some of the T cells might come from the graft donor. The rearrangement uses TRBV29-1 and TRBJ1-4, with a possible D match to TRBD1 (5 bases). CDR3 nucleotide sequence: TGCAGCGTGGGTTGGCAGGGTTCTGAAAAACTGTTTTTT. This encodes CSVGWQGSEKLFF.